One T cell receptor (beta chain) is described in this entry. This specimen belongs to a study of read filtering for tumor transcriptome and immune sequencing. Study-level background: About 8 patients were R-ISS I, approximately 15 were R-ISS II, about seven were R-ISS III.

Every patient had bone marrow sampled while the disease was active. The ends lost 6 bases at V and 2 bases at J; junction bases unmatched: 5. Germline lookup yields CDR1 MNHEY and CDR2 SMNVEV (reference sequence). The CDR3 extends over 14 amino acids. This library used roughly 400 ng RNA and molecular barcoded adaptors spanning alpha/delta and beta/gamma chains. TCRdb redid the calling of the reads with MiXCR, one entry per CDR3 protein. The profile shows 25,000 to 35,000 distinct CDR3 sequences, 13% to 15% of them singletons. The sequence derives from a donor aged 40 or over with multiple myeloma. V usage is TRBV27 and J usage is TRBJ1-1; 8 bases match TRBD1. The sample consisted of a population of CD138-negative cells sorted from bone marrow. The CDR3 region is CASSRRGLNTEAFF. Here the CDR3 DNA reads TGTGCCAGCAGCCGCAGGGGGCTAAACACTGAAGCTTTCTTT.